This is a list of T cell receptor beta chains from one sample in a study of blood T cell repertoires in COVID-19. Profiled with immunoSEQ multiplex PCR; TCRdb holds only in-frame clones, not every one. The table records approximately 81,000 clones, around 89% of them present only once. Sample: PBMCs or T cells enriched from blood (not recorded which). These receptors all come from a woman aged 50 to 65 with acute COVID-19. CDR3s include the opening cysteine and the closing phenylalanine or tryptophan. A D gene is named only where the DNA matches it firmly. Clone size is given for some rows only: seen once, a few or many times, or a class if the clone is expanded.

V gene: TRBV29-1
J gene: TRBJ2-1
D gene: TRBD1
clone size: -
CDR3 protein: CSAQAGTGHSNEQFF
CDR3 DNA: TGCAGCGCCCAAGCCGGGACAGGCCATAGCAATGAGCAGTTCTTC

V gene: TRBV3-1/TRBV3-2
J gene: TRBJ1-4
D gene: TRBD1
clone size: -
CDR3 protein: CASSQRDRGGKLFF
CDR3 DNA: TGTGCCAGCAGCCAAAGGGACAGGGGTGGGAAACTGTTTTTT

V gene: TRBV7-2
J gene: TRBJ1-5
D gene: -
clone size: -
CDR3 protein: CASSEGGLGPQHF
CDR3 DNA: TGTGCCAGCAGCGAGGGGGGGTTGGGGCCCCAGCATTTT

V gene: TRBV19
J gene: TRBJ2-1
D gene: TRBD2
clone size: -
CDR3 protein: CASSILAGGIDNEQFF
CDR3 DNA: TGTGCCAGTAGTATTCTAGCGGGAGGGATCGACAATGAGCAGTTCTTC

V gene: TRBV29-1
J gene: TRBJ1-1
D gene: TRBD1
clone size: once
CDR3 protein: CSVGTGGIGTEAFF
CDR3 DNA: TGCAGCGTTGGGACAGGAGGGATAGGGACTGAAGCTTTCTTT

V gene: TRBV27
J gene: TRBJ1-1
D gene: TRBD1
clone size: few
CDR3 protein: CASSLRTGHTEAFF
CDR3 DNA: TGTGCCAGCAGTCTTCGGACAGGGCACACTGAAGCTTTCTTT

V gene: TRBV15
J gene: TRBJ2-7
D gene: TRBD2
clone size: medium-sized
CDR3 protein: CATSRGGTSGRLYEQYF
CDR3 DNA: TGTGCCACCAGCAGAGGCGGGACTAGCGGGAGGCTCTACGAGCAGTACTTC

V gene: TRBV19
J gene: TRBJ2-5
D gene: -
clone size: -
CDR3 protein: CASSSLGQETQYF
CDR3 DNA: TGTGCCAGTAGTAGCCTCGGGCAAGAGACCCAGTACTTC

V gene: TRBV5-1
J gene: TRBJ2-6
D gene: -
clone size: -
CDR3 protein: CASSQTGNGANVLTF
CDR3 DNA: TGCGCCAGCAGCCAAACAGGGAATGGGGCCAACGTCCTGACTTTC

V gene: TRBV18
J gene: TRBJ2-5
D gene: -
clone size: -
CDR3 protein: CASSPTVQETQYF
CDR3 DNA: TGTGCCAGCTCACCTACGGTCCAAGAGACCCAGTACTTC

V gene: TRBV29-1
J gene: TRBJ2-5
D gene: -
clone size: -
CDR3 protein: CSVEVAGSRETQYF
CDR3 DNA: TGCAGCGTTGAAGTTGCCGGGAGCAGGGAGACCCAGTACTTC

V gene: TRBV9
J gene: TRBJ2-4
D gene: TRBD2
clone size: -
CDR3 protein: CASSPRWEGNIQYF
CDR3 DNA: TGTGCCAGCAGCCCGAGGTGGGAGGGAAACATTCAGTACTTC

V gene: TRBV4-1
J gene: TRBJ2-1
D gene: -
clone size: -
CDR3 protein: CASSLPSDKQFF
CDR3 DNA: TGCGCCAGCAGCCTGCCTAGCGACAAGCAGTTCTTC

V gene: TRBV5-8
J gene: TRBJ2-7
D gene: TRBD1
clone size: -
CDR3 protein: CASSFGPETGVSYEQYF
CDR3 DNA: TGTGCCAGCAGCTTTGGACCCGAGACAGGGGTTTCCTACGAGCAGTACTTC

V gene: TRBV11-3
J gene: TRBJ2-1
D gene: TRBD2
clone size: -
CDR3 protein: CASSLAAGGPASEQFF
CDR3 DNA: TGTGCCAGCAGCTTAGCAGCGGGAGGGCCGGCGTCCGAGCAGTTCTTC

V gene: TRBV4-3
J gene: TRBJ2-1
D gene: TRBD2
clone size: -
CDR3 protein: CASSRGSGSPTGEQFF
CDR3 DNA: TGCGCCAGCAGCCGTGGTAGCGGGAGCCCAACGGGTGAGCAGTTCTTC

V gene: TRBV30
J gene: TRBJ1-2
D gene: TRBD1
clone size: once
CDR3 protein: CAWSASLQGAEGYTF
CDR3 DNA: TGTGCCTGGAGTGCCTCGTTACAGGGGGCGGAGGGCTACACCTTC

V gene: TRBV11-2
J gene: TRBJ1-3
D gene: TRBD1
clone size: -
CDR3 protein: CASSSLSGGSYSGNTIYF
CDR3 DNA: TGTGCCAGCAGTTCCCTATCAGGGGGATCCTACTCTGGAAACACCATATATTTT

V gene: TRBV24-1
J gene: TRBJ2-2
D gene: -
clone size: -
CDR3 protein: CATSDGQQTGELFF
CDR3 DNA: TGTGCCACCAGTGATGGACAGCAGACCGGGGAGCTGTTTTTT

V gene: TRBV19
J gene: TRBJ1-5
D gene: -
clone size: few
CDR3 protein: CASSITRQDYHQPQHF
CDR3 DNA: TGTGCCAGTAGTATAACCAGGCAAGACTATCATCAGCCCCAGCATTTT

V gene: TRBV11-2
J gene: TRBJ2-5
D gene: TRBD1
clone size: once
CDR3 protein: CASSATKQGFRETQYF
CDR3 DNA: TGTGCCAGCAGCGCCACGAAACAGGGGTTTCGAGAGACCCAGTACTTC

V gene: TRBV3-1/TRBV3-2
J gene: TRBJ1-2
D gene: -
clone size: few
CDR3 protein: CASSQDKGNGYTF
CDR3 DNA: TGTGCCAGCAGCCAAGATAAGGGGAATGGCTACACCTTC

V gene: TRBV6-5
J gene: TRBJ1-3
D gene: -
clone size: -
CDR3 protein: CASSYSPVSGNTIYF
CDR3 DNA: TGTGCCAGCAGTTACTCTCCCGTCTCTGGAAACACCATATATTTT

V gene: TRBV19
J gene: TRBJ2-2
D gene: -
clone size: -
CDR3 protein: CASSVYTGELFF
CDR3 DNA: TGTGCCAGTAGTGTCTACACCGGGGAGCTGTTTTTT

V gene: TRBV5-4
J gene: TRBJ1-3
D gene: -
clone size: -
CDR3 protein: CASSLGQGNTIYF
CDR3 DNA: TGTGCCAGCAGCTTGGGACAAGGAAACACCATATATTTT

V gene: TRBV10-3
J gene: TRBJ1-5
D gene: TRBD1
clone size: -
CDR3 protein: CAIGQGAMGNQPQHF
CDR3 DNA: TGTGCCATCGGACAGGGGGCAATGGGCAATCAGCCCCAGCATTTT